The TCR beta chain described here comes from a study of T cell responses to AZD1222 COVID-19 vaccine. Study context: Both about-4-week and about-12-week second-dose recipients were combined. General study points: Donors were largely white British and mainly female; clonal diversity was possibly underestimated. Dominant at 160-218 and 743-854, vaccine-associated CD4 TCRs also spanned spike. There were repertoire samples only from the period after the peak T cell response.

Sequencing was performed with immunoSEQ multiplex PCR; in TCRdb, only in-frame clones are kept and a portion is missing. The sample holds around 180,000 clones, more than 80% seen once. The CDR3 totals 16 residues. From germline, CDR1 is LGHDT and CDR2 YNNKEL (reference sequence). Unmatched junction bases numbered 1, after V lost 1 base and J lost 2 bases. Remarks on this clone: Its specificity is unknown.

The gene calls are TRBV3-1 (or the pseudogene TRBV3-2) and TRBJ1-4; 10 nucleotides match TRBD1. The clonotype comes from an adult in good health. The starting material was peripheral blood, obtained on day 0 of AZD1222 vaccination. The CDR3 region is CASSQGDRGTNEKLFF. In DNA, the CDR3 is TGTGCCAGCAGCCAAGGGGACAGGGGTACTAATGAAAAACTGTTTTTT.